This T cell receptor beta chain was identified in a study of naive and memory T cell subsets. A UMI-containing oligonucleotide was joined by 3' ligation to the TCR cDNA template. Cells were not sorted; total RNA input targeted about 1 to 1,100 ng. This clonotype was detected many times. The SP2 primer and nested alpha and beta constant region primers amplified ligated cDNA in four rounds. TCRdb passed the UMI-ligation and nested PCR reads through MiXCR, listing each CDR3 protein once. In the table there are more than 25,000 distinct CDR3 sequences, over 4% of which are singletons. CDR1 is MDHEN and CDR2 is SYDVKM in the germline V gene. Trimming cost V 1 base and J 5 bases, with 12 bases left between them. The CDR3 extends over 15 amino acids.

The J gene is TRBJ2-1, the V gene TRBV28, with D perhaps assigned TRBD1 or TRBD2 (5 bases each). The sequence came from an adult in good health. The material sequenced was blood. The CDR3 DNA reads TGTGCCAGCAGTTTATCGGGGACCGCCAACAATGAGCAGTTCTTC. This gives the protein CASSLSGTANNEQFF. The full variable domain, completed using reference TRBV28 and TRBJ2-1, is DVKVTQSSRYLVKRTGEKVFLECVQDMDHENMFWYRQDPGLGLRLIYFSYDVKMKEKGDIPEGYSVSREKKERFSLILESASTNQTSMYLCASSLSGTANNEQFFGPGTRLTVL.